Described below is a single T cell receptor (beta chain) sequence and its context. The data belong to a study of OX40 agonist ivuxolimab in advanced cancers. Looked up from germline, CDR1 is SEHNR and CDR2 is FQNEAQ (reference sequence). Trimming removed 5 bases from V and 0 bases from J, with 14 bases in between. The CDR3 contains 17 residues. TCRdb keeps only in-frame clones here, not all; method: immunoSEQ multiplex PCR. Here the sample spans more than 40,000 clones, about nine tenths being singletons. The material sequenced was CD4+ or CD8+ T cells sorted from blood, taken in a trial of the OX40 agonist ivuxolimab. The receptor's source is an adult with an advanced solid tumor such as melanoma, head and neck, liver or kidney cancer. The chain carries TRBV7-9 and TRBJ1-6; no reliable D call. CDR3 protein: CASSLPPGSSYNSPLHF. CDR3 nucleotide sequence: TGTGCCAGCAGCCTGCCCCCCGGGAGCTCCTATAATTCACCCCTCCACTTT.